The rows below give T cell receptor beta chains drawn from one sample of a study of T-cell reconstitution after alpha-beta-depleted transplantation in children. TCRdb independently ran MiXCR on the PCR reads; one entry per CDR3 protein. The sample has around 960,000 distinct CDR3 sequences; around 30% are singletons. The sample here was PBMCs, mostly from graft donor cells, taken 360 days after TCRalphabeta/CD19-depleted stem cell transplant. The receptors shown here come from a boy in the first two years of life who had a stem cell transplant for SCID, so the T cells may come from the graft donor. CDR3s include the opening cysteine and the closing phenylalanine or tryptophan. The D gene is left open where the match is weak. Where a row states a size, it is once, few, many or the class of an expanded clone; other rows omit it.

j_gene | d_gene | v_gene | abundance | CDR3nt | CDR3aa
TRBJ2-3 | TRBD2 | TRBV27 | few | TGTGCCAGCAGGCTGCTAGCGGGGGGGGCAGATACGCAGTATTTT | CASRLLAGGADTQYF
TRBJ2-7 | TRBD1 | TRBV28 | . | TGTGCCAGCAGTTTACTGGACAGGGACTCTGGGGACGAGCAGTACTTC | CASSLLDRDSGDEQYF
TRBJ2-3 | . | TRBV10-3 | many | TGTGCCATCAGCCATAGGACAGATCCCACAGATACGCAGTATTTT | CAISHRTDPTDTQYF
TRBJ1-2 | . | TRBV3-1 | . | TGTGCCAGCAGCCAACGGGAGGTGCAAGGCTACACCTTC | CASSQREVQGYTF
TRBJ2-3 | TRBD2 | TRBV25-1 | . | TGTGCCAGCAGTGAATCTCTAGCGGGGACAGATACGCAGTATTTT | CASSESLAGTDTQYF
TRBJ2-7 | TRBD2 | TRBV7-2 | . | TGTGCCAGCAGCCTGACTAGCGGGGTAGCCTACGAGCAGTACTTC | CASSLTSGVAYEQYF
TRBJ2-7 | . | TRBV7-6 | many | TGTGCCAGCAGCTTGGGCGGGACAGCAGACTACGAGCAGTACTTC | CASSLGGTADYEQYF
TRBJ2-3 | TRBD2 | TRBV12-3/TRBV12-4 | . | TGTGCCAGCAGTTCAAGGAAAAGGGGAGGGGATACGCAGTATTTT | CASSSRKRGGDTQYF
TRBJ1-1 | TRBD1 | TRBV7-9 | . | TGTGCCAGCAGCCTCAGGGGGTCGCCGTTGGACACTGAAGCTTTCTTT | CASSLRGSPLDTEAFF
TRBJ1-1 | TRBD1 | TRBV3-1 | . | TGTGCCAGCAGCCAAGATGGGACAGGGGACACTGAAGCTTTCTTT | CASSQDGTGDTEAFF
TRBJ2-7 | TRBD2 | TRBV11-2 | few | TGTGCCAGCAGCACCATAGCGGGGGGCTACGAGCAGTACTTC | CASSTIAGGYEQYF
TRBJ2-1 | TRBD2 | TRBV2 | few | TGTGCCAGCAGTGATGATCCTGAGGTACTCGCGGGGGATCTTAATGAGCAGTTCTTC | CASSDDPEVLAGDLNEQFF
TRBJ1-1 | TRBD1 | TRBV11-3 | few | TGTGCCAGCAGCAGGGACAGGGGGCGAGCTTTCTTT | CASSRDRGRAFF
TRBJ2-2 | . | TRBV7-3 | few | TGTGCCAGCAGGTCCGACAAGGGGGAGCTGTTTTTT | CASRSDKGELFF
TRBJ1-2 | . | TRBV29-1 | . | TGCAGCGTACCCGAGGCTGATGACTACACCTTC | CSVPEADDYTF
TRBJ1-1 | TRBD1 | TRBV6-2/TRBV6-3 | few | TGTGCCAGCAGTTTTTACCCGGGACAGGGGGCAACTGTCGGGACTGAAGCTTTCTTT | CASSFYPGQGATVGTEAFF
TRBJ2-5 | . | TRBV6-1 | . | TGTGCCAGCAGTGGGCTGGGCCCAAGACAAGAGACCCAGTACTTC | CASSGLGPRQETQYF
TRBJ2-2 | TRBD1 | TRBV7-9 | . | TGTGCCAGCAGCTTAAGGATTCCCCAGGGGGCCGGGGAGCTGTTTTTT | CASSLRIPQGAGELFF
TRBJ2-2 | TRBD1 | TRBV18 | few | TGTGCCAGCTCACCACAGGGGACAGCTAACACCGGGGAGCTGTTTTTT | CASSPQGTANTGELFF
TRBJ1-5 | . | TRBV6-1 | . | TGTGCCAGCAGAACCCAGGGACGGGGGCCCCAGCATTTT | CASRTQGRGPQHF